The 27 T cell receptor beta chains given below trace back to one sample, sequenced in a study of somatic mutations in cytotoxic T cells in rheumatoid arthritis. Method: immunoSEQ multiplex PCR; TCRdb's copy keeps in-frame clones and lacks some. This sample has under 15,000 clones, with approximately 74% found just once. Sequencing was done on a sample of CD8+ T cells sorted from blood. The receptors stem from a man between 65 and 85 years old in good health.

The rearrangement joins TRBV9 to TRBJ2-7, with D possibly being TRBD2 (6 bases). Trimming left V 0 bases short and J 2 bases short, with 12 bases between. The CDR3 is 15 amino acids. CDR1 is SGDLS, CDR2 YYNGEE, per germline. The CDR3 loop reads CASSVDSGDTYEQYF. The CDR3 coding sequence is TGTGCCAGCAGCGTAGATTCGGGAGATACCTACGAGCAGTACTTC.

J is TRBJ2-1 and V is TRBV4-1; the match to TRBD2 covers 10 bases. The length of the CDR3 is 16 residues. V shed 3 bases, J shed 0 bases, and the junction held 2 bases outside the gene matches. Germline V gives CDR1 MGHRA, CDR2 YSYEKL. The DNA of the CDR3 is TGCGCCAGCAGCCAGGCTAGCGGGAGCTCCTACAATGAGCAGTTCTTC. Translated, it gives CASSQASGSSYNEQFF.

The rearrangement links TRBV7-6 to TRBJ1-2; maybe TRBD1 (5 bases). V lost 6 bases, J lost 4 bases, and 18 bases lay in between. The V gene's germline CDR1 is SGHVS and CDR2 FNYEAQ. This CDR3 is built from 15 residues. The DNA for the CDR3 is TGTGCCAGCAGGGCTCACCCGGGACGGGTCTATGGCTACACCTTC. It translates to CASRAHPGRVYGYTF. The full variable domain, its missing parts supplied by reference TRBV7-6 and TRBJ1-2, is GAGVSQSPRYKVTKRGQDVALRCDPISGHVSLYWYRQALGQGPEFLTYFNYEAQQDKSGLPNDRFSAERPEGSISTLTIQRTEQRDSAMYRCASRAHPGRVYGYTFGSGTRLTVV.

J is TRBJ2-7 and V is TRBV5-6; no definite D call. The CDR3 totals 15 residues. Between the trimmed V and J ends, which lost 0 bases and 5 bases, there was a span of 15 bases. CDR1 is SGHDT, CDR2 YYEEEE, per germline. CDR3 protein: CASSLAFGGHHEQYF. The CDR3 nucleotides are TGTGCCAGCAGCTTGGCTTTTGGTGGGCACCACGAGCAGTACTTC. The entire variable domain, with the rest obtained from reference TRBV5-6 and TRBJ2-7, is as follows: DAGVTQSPTHLIKTRGQQVTLRCSPKSGHDTVSWYQQALGQGPQFIFQYYEEEERQRGNFPDRFSGHQFPNYSSELNVNALLLGDSALYLCASSLAFGGHHEQYFGPGTRLTVT.

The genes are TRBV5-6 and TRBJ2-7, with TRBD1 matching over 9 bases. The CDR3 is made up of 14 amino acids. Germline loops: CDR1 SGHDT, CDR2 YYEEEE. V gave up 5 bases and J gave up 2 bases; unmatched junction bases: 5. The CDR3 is CASRSGTGPYEQYF. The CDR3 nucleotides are TGTGCCAGCAGATCCGGGACAGGGCCCTACGAGCAGTACTTC.

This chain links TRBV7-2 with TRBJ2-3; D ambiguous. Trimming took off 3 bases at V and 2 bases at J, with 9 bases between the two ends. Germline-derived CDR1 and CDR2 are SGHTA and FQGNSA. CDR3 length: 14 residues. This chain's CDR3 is CASSFRFLTDTQYF. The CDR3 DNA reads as TGTGCCAGCAGCTTCCGTTTCCTCACAGATACGCAGTATTTT. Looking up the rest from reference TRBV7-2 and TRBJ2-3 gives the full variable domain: GAGVSQSPSNKVTEKGKDVELRCDPISGHTALYWYRQSLGQGLEFLIYFQGNSAPDKSGLPSDRFSAERTGGSVSTLTIQRTQQEDSAVYLCASSFRFLTDTQYFGPGTRLTVL.

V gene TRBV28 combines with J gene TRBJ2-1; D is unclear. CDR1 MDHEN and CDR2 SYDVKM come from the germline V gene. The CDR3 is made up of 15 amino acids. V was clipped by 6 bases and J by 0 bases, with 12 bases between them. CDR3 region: CASSADRYSYNEQFF. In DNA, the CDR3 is TGTGCCAGCAGCGCAGACCGTTACTCCTACAATGAGCAGTTCTTC.

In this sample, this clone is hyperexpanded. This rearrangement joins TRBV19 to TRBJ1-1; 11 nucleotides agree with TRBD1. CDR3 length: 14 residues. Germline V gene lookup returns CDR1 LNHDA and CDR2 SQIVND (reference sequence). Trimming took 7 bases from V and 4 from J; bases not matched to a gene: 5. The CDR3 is CASNSGTGGTEAFF. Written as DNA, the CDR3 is TGTGCCAGTAATTCCGGGACAGGGGGCACTGAAGCTTTCTTT. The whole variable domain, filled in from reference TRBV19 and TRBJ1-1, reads DGGITQSPKYLFRKEGQNVTLSCEQNLNHDAMYWYRQDPGQGLRLIYYSQIVNDFQKGDIAEGYSVSREKKESFPLTVTSAQKNPTAFYLCASNSGTGGTEAFFGQGTRLTVV.

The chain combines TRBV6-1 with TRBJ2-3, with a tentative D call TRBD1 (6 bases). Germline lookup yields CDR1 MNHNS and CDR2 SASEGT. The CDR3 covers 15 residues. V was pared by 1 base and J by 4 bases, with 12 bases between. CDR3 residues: CASSEGQAGADTQYF. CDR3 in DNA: TGTGCCAGCAGTGAAGGGCAGGCAGGGGCAGATACGCAGTATTTT.

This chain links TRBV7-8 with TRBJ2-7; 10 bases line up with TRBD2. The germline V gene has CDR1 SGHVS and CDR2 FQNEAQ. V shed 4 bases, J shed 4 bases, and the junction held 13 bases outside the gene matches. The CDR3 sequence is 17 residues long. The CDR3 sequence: CASSYPTGSGGEYEQYF. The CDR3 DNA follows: TGTGCCAGCAGCTACCCGACTGGAAGCGGGGGGGAGTACGAGCAGTACTTC.

CDR3 sequence (DNA): TGTGCCAGCAGGGCCAGGGGTAGCGGGAGTTACAATGAGCAGTTCTTC. Translating gives CASRARGSGSYNEQFF. The chain is built from TRBV13 and TRBJ2-1; 9 bases are a match to TRBD2. The CDR3 sequence is 16 residues long. Germline V gene lookup returns CDR1 PRHDT and CDR2 FYEKMQ (reference sequence). With 6 bases clipped from V and 4 bases from J, the junction kept 10 bases outside the gene matches.

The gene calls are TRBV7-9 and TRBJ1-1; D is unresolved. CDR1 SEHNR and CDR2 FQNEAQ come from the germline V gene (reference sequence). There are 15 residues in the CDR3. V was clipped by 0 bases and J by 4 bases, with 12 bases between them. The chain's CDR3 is CASSLALKGFTEAFF. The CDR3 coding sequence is TGTGCCAGCAGCTTAGCCCTAAAAGGGTTCACTGAAGCTTTCTTT.

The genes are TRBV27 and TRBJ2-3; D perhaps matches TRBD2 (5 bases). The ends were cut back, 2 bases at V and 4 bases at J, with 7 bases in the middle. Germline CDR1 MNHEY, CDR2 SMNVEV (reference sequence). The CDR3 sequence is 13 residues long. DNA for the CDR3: TGTGCCAGCAGTTTAAATAGCGCAGATACGCAGTATTTT. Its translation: CASSLNSADTQYF.

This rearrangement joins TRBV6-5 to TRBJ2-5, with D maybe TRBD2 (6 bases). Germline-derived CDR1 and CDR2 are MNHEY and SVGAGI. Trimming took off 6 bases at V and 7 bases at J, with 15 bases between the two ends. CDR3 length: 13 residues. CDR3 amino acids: CASRGWGDGTQYF. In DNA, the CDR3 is TGTGCCAGCAGGGGTTGGGGGGATGGGACCCAGTACTTC.

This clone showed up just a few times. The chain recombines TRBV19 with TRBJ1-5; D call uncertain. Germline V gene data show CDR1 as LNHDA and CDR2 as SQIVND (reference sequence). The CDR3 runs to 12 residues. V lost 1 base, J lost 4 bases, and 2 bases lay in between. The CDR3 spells CASSIANQPQHF. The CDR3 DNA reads TGTGCCAGTAGTATAGCGAATCAGCCCCAGCATTTT.

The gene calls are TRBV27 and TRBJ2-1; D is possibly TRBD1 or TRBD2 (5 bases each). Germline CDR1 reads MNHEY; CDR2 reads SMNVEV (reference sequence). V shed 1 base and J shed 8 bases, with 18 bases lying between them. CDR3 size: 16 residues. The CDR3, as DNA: TGTGCCAGCAGTTTATTCGGGACCCTTGCTATTGATGAGCAGTTCTTC. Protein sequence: CASSLFGTLAIDEQFF.

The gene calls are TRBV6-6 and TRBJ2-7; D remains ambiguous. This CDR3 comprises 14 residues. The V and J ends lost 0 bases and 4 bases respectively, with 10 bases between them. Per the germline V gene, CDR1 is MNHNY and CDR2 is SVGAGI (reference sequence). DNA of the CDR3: TGTGCCAGCAGTTACTCTTCCGACTCTTACGAGCAGTACTTC. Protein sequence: CASSYSSDSYEQYF.

CDR3 DNA: TGTGCCAGCAGCGAAGGACAGGGCTACGAGCAGTACTTC. This encodes CASSEGQGYEQYF. This chain connects TRBV27 to TRBJ2-5; 8 bases are shared with TRBD1. The J call may not be correct, given that the DNA end is closer to TRBJ2-7. The CDR3 extends over 13 amino acids. Germline CDR1 MNHEY, CDR2 SMNVEV (reference sequence).

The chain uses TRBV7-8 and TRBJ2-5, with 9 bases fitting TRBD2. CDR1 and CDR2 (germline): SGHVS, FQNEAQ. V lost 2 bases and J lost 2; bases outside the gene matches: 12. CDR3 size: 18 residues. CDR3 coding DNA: TGTGCCAGCAGCTTAAAGGCTGCTAGCGGGACCCTACAAGAGACCCAGTACTTC. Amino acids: CASSLKAASGTLQETQYF.

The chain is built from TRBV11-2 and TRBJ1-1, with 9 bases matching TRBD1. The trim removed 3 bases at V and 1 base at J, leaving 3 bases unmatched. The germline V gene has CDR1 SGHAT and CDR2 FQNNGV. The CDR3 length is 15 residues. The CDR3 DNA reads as TGTGCCAGCAGCTTCTTGACAGGGGGGAACACTGAAGCTTTCTTT. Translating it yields CASSFLTGGNTEAFF.

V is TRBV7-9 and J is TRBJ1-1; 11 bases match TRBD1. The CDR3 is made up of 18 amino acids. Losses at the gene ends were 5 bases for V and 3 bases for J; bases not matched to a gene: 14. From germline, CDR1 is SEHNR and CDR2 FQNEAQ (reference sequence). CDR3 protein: CASSPLWTDRGLYTEAFF. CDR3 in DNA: TGTGCCAGCAGCCCACTTTGGACGGACAGGGGGCTATACACTGAAGCTTTCTTT.

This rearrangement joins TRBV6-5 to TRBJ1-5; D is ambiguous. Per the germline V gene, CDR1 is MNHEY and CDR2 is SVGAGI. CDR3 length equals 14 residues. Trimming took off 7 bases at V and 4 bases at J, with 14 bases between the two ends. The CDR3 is CASIKDSPNQPQHF. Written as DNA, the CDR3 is TGTGCCAGCATTAAAGATTCTCCTAATCAGCCCCAGCATTTT.

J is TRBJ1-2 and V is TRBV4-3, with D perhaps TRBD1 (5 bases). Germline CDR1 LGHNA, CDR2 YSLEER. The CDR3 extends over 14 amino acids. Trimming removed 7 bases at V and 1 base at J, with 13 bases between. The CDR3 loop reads CASTLWQGNYGYTF. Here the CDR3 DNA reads TGCGCCAGCACCCTATGGCAGGGTAACTATGGCTACACCTTC.

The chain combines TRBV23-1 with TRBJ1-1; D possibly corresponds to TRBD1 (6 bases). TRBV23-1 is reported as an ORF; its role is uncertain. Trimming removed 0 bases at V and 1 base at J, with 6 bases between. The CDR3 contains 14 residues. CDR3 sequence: CASSQSGQNTEAFF. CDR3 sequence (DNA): TGCGCCAGCAGTCAATCGGGACAGAACACTGAAGCTTTCTTT.

CDR3 protein: CASSLNGVMGEQFF. CDR3 bases: TGTGCCAGCAGTTTAAATGGGGTAATGGGTGAGCAGTTCTTC. This chain links TRBV27 with TRBJ2-1; D is uncertain. The CDR3 is 14 amino acids. CDR1 and CDR2 (germline): MNHEY, SMNVEV (reference sequence). Trimming took off 2 bases at V and 9 bases at J, with 14 bases between the two ends.

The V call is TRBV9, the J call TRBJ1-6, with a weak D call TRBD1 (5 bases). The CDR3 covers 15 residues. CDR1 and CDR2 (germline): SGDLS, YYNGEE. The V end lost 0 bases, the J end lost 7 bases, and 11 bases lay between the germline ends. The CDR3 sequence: CASSVEEGRNSPLHF. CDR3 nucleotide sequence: TGTGCCAGCAGCGTAGAAGAGGGGAGGAATTCACCCCTCCACTTT.

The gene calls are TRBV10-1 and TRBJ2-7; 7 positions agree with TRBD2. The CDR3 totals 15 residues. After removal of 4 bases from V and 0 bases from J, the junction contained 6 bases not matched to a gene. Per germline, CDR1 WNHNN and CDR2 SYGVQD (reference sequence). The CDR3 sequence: CASSAERGFSYEQYF. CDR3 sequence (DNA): TGCGCCAGCAGTGCAGAGCGGGGCTTCTCCTACGAGCAGTACTTC.